These T cell receptor beta chains were read from a single sample in a study of T cells in Graves' hyperthyroidism and ophthalmopathy. TCRdb used MiXCR to reprocess the multiplex PCR reads, holding one entry per CDR3 protein. The data contain roughly 700,000 distinct CDR3 sequences, 14% of them singletons. The sample was blood. These receptors all stem from a woman younger than 30 with Graves' hyperthyroidism. Both conserved end residues are part of each CDR3. Each record gives: D gene, J gene, clone size, V gene, CDR3 length, CDR3 DNA, CDR3 protein. D genes are given only for firm matches. Some rows have no size entry. The others give once, few or many, or a class for an expanded clone.

- TRBJ1-2 - TRBV12-3/TRBV12-4 14 TGTGCCAGCAGAAAGGGGGACCGTGGCTATGGCTACATCTTC CASRKGDRGYGYIF
TRBD2 TRBJ2-3 many TRBV12-3/TRBV12-4 15 TGTGCCAGCAGCCCGTTTAGCGGGTCGGCGGATACGCAGTATTTT CASSPFSGSADTQYF
TRBD1 TRBJ2-3 few TRBV9 13 TGTGCCAGTGAGGACAGGGCAACAGATACGCAGTATTTT CASEDRATDTQYF
- TRBJ2-3 many TRBV7-9 16 TGTGCCAGCAGCCCCTTCGGGGACGGACCCACAGATACGCAGTATTTT CASSPFGDGPTDTQYF
- TRBJ2-2 many TRBV28 15 TGTGCCAGCAGCTCCGGGACAATTTCATCCGGGGAGCTGTTTTTT CASSSGTISSGELFF
- TRBJ2-1 - TRBV10-3 14 TGTGCCATCAGTGGTGTCACCACCTACAATGAGCAGTTCTTC CAISGVTTYNEQFF
TRBD1 TRBJ2-1 few TRBV7-9 15 TGTGCCAGCAGCTCCCCCGGGACAGTTGGTAATGAGCAGTTCTTC CASSSPGTVGNEQFF
- TRBJ2-5 - TRBV12-3/TRBV12-4 13 TGTGCCAGCAGTTTCGAGTCTCCGGAGACCCAGTACTTC CASSFESPETQYF
- TRBJ1-1 many TRBV6-1 13 TGTGCCAGCACAAAGGCCGGCTACACTGAAGCTTTCTTT CASTKAGYTEAFF
TRBD1 TRBJ2-2 - TRBV7-2 15 TGTGCCAGCAGCCGGGACAGGGGGCGAGGCGGGGAGCTGTTTTTT CASSRDRGRGGELFF
- TRBJ2-5 - TRBV15 16 TGTGCCACCAGCAGAGATGAGGCAGGGCGAAGCGAGACCCAGTACTTC CATSRDEAGRSETQYF
- TRBJ2-5 many TRBV7-2 14 TGTGCCAGCAGCTTATTTCGGGAGAGAGAGACCCAGTACTTC CASSLFRERETQYF
TRBD2 TRBJ2-1 few TRBV7-2 19 TGTGCCAGCACCATCACCGGACTAGCGGGAGGGCGGTCCTACAATGAGCAGTTCTTC CASTITGLAGGRSYNEQFF
- TRBJ2-2 few TRBV3-1 13 TGTGCCAGCAGCCAAGTGGTTCCCGGGGAGCTGTTTTTT CASSQVVPGELFF
- TRBJ2-3 many TRBV20-1 14 TGCAGTGCTGTTACAGGGTGGAGCACAGATACGCAGTATTTT CSAVTGWSTDTQYF
- TRBJ1-1 many TRBV3-1 14 TGTGCCAGCAGCTCGGGGGGTTGGAACACTGAAGCTTTCTTT CASSSGGWNTEAFF
TRBD1 TRBJ2-7 many TRBV4-3 15 TGCGCCAGCAGCCCACAGGACAGGCAGGACTACGAGCAGTACTTC CASSPQDRQDYEQYF
- TRBJ1-1 many TRBV2 16 TGTGCCAGCAGTGAAATCGATTGGGCGGAGAACACTGAAGCTTTCTTT CASSEIDWAENTEAFF
- TRBJ2-1 many TRBV7-3 15 TGTGCCAGCAGCTTAGGGGGGGCCTCCGGCAATGAGCAGTTCTTC CASSLGGASGNEQFF
- TRBJ2-3 many TRBV24-1 13 TGTGCCACCAGTGTCGGGAACACAGATACGCAGTATTTT CATSVGNTDTQYF
TRBD1 TRBJ2-1 many TRBV11-3 18 TGTGCCAGCAGCTTAGATCCGACAGGGCGCCTATCCTACAATGAGCAGTTCTTC CASSLDPTGRLSYNEQFF
- TRBJ2-7 many TRBV2 12 TGTGCCAGCAGGCCTACCTCCTACGAGCAGTACTTC CASRPTSYEQYF
- TRBJ1-2 many TRBV20-1 14 TGCAGTGCTAGAGGGGCAGGGATGGAGGGCGGCTACACCTTC CSARGAGMEGGYTF
TRBD1 TRBJ2-3 - TRBV14 15 TGTGCCAGCAGCCGGGGACAGGGGGAGACAGATACGCAGTATTTT CASSRGQGETDTQYF
- TRBJ2-7 few TRBV3-1 14 TGTGCCAGCAGCCAGTCACTAGTAACGGGCGAGCAGTACTTC CASSQSLVTGEQYF
- TRBJ1-4 many TRBV7-2 14 TGTGCCAGCAGCGGAACTGGCACAGACAAAAAACTGTTTTTT CASSGTGTDKKLFF
- TRBJ2-7 many TRBV20-1 13 TGCAGTGCTCCCGTGACTGGGACCTACGAGCAGTACTTC CSAPVTGTYEQYF
TRBD1 TRBJ2-3 many TRBV6-1 16 TGTGCCAGCAGTTCCTTCGACAGGGCCTCCACAGATACGCAGTATTTT CASSSFDRASTDTQYF
TRBD2 TRBJ2-2 many TRBV15 16 TGTGCCACCAGCAGACGGGGACTAGCGGGAGCCGGGGAGCTGTTTTTT CATSRRGLAGAGELFF
- TRBJ1-5 - TRBV28 15 TGTGCCAGCAGTCCCTCGGGACAACAGAATCAGCCCCAGCATTTT CASSPSGQQNQPQHF
- TRBJ2-3 - TRBV2 12 TGTGCCAGCGAGAAGGTGCCAGATACGCAGTATTTT CASEKVPDTQYF
- TRBJ1-5 - TRBV19 15 TGTGCCAGTAGCCCCGGACAGAGCCTAAATCAGCCCCAGCATTTT CASSPGQSLNQPQHF
- TRBJ2-3 many TRBV2 17 TGTGCCAGCAGTGGGCGGTTGTCCGGGGGCAGCACAGATACGCAGTATTTT CASSGRLSGGSTDTQYF